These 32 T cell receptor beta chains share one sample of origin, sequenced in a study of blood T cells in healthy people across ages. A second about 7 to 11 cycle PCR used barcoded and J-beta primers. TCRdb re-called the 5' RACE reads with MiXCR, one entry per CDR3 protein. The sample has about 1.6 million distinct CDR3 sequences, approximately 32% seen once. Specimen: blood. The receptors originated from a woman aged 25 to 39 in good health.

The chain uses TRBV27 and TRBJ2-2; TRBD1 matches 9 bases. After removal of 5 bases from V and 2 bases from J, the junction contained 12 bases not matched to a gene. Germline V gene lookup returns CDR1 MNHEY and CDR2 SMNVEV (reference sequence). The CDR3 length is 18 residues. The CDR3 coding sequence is TGTGCCAGCAGTCCGCCCCGGGACAGGGAACGAAACACCGGGGAGCTGTTTTTT. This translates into CASSPPRDRERNTGELFF.

CDR3 sequence: CASSLGQQNQPQHF. In DNA form, the CDR3 reads TGCGCCAGCAGCCTGGGACAGCAGAATCAGCCCCAGCATTTT. V and J are TRBV5-1 and TRBJ1-5, with 7 bases aligning to TRBD1. Germline trimming cut 4 bases from V and 4 bases from J; bases unmatched to any gene: 5. Germline V gene lookup returns CDR1 SGHRS and CDR2 YFSETQ. The CDR3 spans 14 residues.

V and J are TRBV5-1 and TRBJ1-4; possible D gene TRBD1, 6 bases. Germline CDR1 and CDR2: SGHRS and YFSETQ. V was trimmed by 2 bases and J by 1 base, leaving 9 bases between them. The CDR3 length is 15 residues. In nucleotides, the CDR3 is TGCGCCAGCAGCTTTGGACAGATAACTAATGAAAAACTGTTTTTT. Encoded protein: CASSFGQITNEKLFF.

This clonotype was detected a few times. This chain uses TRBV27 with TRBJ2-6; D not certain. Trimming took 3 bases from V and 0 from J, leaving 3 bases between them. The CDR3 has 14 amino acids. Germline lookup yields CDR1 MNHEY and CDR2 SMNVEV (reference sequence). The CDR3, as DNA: TGTGCCAGCAGTTTCCACTCTGGGGCCAACGTCCTGACTTTC. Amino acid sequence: CASSFHSGANVLTF. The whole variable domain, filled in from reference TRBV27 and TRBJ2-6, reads EAQVTQNPRYLITVTGKKLTVTCSQNMNHEYMSWYRQDPGLGLRQIYYSMNVEVTDKGDVPEGYKVSRKEKRNFPLILESPSPNQTSLYFCASSFHSGANVLTFGAGSRLTVL.

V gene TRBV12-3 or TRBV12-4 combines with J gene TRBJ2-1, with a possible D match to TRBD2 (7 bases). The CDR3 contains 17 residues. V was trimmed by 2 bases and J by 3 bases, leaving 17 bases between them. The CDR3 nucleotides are TGTGCCAGCAGTTTAAGCGGGGCAGGGGAGCTCTACAATGAGCAGTTCTTC. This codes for CASSLSGAGELYNEQFF.

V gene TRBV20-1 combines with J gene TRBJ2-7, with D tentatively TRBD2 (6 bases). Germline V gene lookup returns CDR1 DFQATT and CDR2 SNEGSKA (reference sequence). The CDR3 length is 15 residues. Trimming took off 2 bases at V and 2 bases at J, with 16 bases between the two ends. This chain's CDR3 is CSARLHSGNPYEQYF. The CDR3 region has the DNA TGCAGTGCTAGACTTCATAGCGGTAACCCCTACGAGCAGTACTTC.

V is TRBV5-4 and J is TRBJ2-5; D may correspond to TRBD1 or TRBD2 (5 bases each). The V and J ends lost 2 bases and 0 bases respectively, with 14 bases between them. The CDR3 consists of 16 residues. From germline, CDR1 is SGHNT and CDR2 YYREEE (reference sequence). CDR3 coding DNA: TGTGCCAGCAGCTTAGGGACCTCTAAGTACCAAGAGACCCAGTACTTC. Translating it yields CASSLGTSKYQETQYF.

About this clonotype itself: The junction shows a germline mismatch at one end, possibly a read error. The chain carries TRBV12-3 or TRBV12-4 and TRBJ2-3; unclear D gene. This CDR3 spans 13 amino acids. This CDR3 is CASSPGRADAQYF. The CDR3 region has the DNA TGTGCCAGCAGTCCGGGCAGAGCAGATGCGCAGTATTTT.

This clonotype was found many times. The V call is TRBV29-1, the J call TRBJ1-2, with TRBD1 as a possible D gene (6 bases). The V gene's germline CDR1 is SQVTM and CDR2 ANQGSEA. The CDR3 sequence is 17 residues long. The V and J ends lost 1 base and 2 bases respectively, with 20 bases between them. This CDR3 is CSVEGRGGGQHNYGYTF. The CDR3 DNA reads TGCAGCGTTGAAGGTCGGGGAGGGGGGCAGCACAACTATGGCTACACCTTC.

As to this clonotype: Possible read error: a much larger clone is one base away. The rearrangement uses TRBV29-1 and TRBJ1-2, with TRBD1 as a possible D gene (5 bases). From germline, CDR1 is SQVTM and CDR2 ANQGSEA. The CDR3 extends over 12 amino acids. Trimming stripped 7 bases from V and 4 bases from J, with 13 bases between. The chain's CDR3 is CSGVGAGYGYTF. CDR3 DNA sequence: TGCAGCGGGGTTGGGGCGGGCTATGGCTACACCTTC. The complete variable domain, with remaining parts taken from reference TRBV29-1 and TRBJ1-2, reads SAVISQKPSRDICQRGTSLTIQCQVDSQVTMMFWYRQQPGQSLTLIATANQGSEATYESGFVIDKFPISRPNLTFSTLTVSNMSPEDSSIYLCSGVGAGYGYTFGSGTRLTVV.

In nucleotides, the CDR3 is TGTGCCAGCAGTGGACAGGGGCGCGATGCTTACAACTACGAGCAGTACTTC. Translation gives CASSGQGRDAYNYEQYF. The chain is built from TRBV25-1 and TRBJ2-7; 8 bases line up with TRBD1. Germline lookup yields CDR1 MGHDK and CDR2 SYGVNS. This CDR3 has 17 amino acids. Losses at the gene ends were 4 bases for V and 3 bases for J; bases not matched to a gene: 14.

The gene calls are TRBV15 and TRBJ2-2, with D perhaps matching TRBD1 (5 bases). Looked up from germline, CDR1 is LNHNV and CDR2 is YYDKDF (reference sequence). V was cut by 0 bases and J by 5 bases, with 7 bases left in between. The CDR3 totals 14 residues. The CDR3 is CATSRDRETGELFF. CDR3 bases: TGTGCCACCAGCAGAGACAGGGAAACCGGGGAGCTGTTTTTT.

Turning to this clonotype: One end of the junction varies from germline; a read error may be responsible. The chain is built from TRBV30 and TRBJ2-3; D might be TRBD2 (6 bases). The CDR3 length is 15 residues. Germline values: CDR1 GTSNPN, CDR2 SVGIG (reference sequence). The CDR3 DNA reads TGTGTCTGGTTTTCGGCGGGGACGTACACAGATACGCAGTATTTT. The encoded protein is CVWFSAGTYTDTQYF.

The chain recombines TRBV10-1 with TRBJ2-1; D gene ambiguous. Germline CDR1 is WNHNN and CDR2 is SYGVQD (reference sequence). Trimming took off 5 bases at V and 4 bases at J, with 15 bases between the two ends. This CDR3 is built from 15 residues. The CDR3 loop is CASSPVNGGYNEQFF. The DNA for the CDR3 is TGCGCCAGCAGTCCCGTAAACGGCGGATACAATGAGCAGTTCTTC.

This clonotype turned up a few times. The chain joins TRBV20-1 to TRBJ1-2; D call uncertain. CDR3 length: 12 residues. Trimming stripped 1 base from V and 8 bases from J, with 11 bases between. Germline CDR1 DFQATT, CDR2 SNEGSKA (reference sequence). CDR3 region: CSARGIEGGYTF. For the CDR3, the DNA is TGCAGTGCTAGAGGGATTGAAGGGGGCTACACCTTC.

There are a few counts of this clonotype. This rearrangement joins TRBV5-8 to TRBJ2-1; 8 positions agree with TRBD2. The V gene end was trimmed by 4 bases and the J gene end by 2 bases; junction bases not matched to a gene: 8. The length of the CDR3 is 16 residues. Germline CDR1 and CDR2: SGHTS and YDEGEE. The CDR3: CASSPTSGQTYNEQFF. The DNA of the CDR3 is TGTGCCAGCAGCCCTACTAGCGGTCAAACCTACAATGAGCAGTTCTTC.

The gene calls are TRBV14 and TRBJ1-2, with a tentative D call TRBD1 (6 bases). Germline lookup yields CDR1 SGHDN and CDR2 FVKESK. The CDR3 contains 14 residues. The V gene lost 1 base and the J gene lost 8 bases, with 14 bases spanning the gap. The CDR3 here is CASSQVAGRGGYTF. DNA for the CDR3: TGTGCCAGCAGCCAAGTCGCGGGCAGGGGCGGCTACACCTTC. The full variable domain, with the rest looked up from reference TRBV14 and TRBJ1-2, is EAGVTQFPSHSVIEKGQTVTLRCDPISGHDNLYWYRRVMGKEIKFLLHFVKESKQDESGMPNNRFLAERTGGTYSTLKVQPAELEDSGVYFCASSQVAGRGGYTFGSGTRLTVV.

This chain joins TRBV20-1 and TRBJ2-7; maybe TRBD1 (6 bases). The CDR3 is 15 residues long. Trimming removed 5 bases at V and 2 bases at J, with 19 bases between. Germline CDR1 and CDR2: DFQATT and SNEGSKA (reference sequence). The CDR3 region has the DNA TGCAGTGCTCGATACAGGGAAGGGTCAGCCTACGAGCAGTACTTC. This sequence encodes CSARYREGSAYEQYF.

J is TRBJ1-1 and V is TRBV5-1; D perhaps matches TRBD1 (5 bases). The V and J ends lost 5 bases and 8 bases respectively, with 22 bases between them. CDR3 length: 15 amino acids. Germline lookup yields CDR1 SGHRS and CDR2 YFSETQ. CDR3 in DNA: TGCGCCAGCAGTACTGATCCTCCAGGGCGTGGGGAAGCTTTCTTT. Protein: CASSTDPPGRGEAFF.

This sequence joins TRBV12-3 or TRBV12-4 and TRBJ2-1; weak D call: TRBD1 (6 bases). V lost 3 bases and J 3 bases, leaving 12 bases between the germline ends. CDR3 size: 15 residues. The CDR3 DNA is TGTGCCAGCAGTTTTGCTTGGACAGACTACAATGAGCAGTTCTTC. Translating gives CASSFAWTDYNEQFF.

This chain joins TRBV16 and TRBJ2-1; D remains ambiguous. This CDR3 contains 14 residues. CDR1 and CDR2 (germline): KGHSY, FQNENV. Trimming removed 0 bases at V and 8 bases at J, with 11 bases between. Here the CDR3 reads CASSQSRASYEQFF. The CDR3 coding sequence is TGTGCCAGCAGCCAATCACGAGCCTCGTATGAGCAGTTCTTC.

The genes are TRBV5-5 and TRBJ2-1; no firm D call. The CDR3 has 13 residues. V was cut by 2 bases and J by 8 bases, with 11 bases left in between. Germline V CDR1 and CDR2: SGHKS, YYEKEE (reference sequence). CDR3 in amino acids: CASSFDTSYEQFF. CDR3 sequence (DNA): TGTGCCAGCAGCTTCGACACCTCCTATGAGCAGTTCTTC.

The CDR3: CASSQRNTGTGNTIYF. For the CDR3, the DNA is TGTGCCAGCAGCCAAAGGAATACAGGAACTGGAAACACCATATATTTT. This chain connects TRBV3-1 to TRBJ1-3; D might be TRBD1 (5 bases). V lost 2 bases to trimming and J lost 2 bases, with 13 bases between them. CDR1 LGHDT and CDR2 YNNKEL come from the germline V gene (reference sequence). The CDR3 sequence is 16 residues long.

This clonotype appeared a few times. CDR3 amino acids: CASSQEESDTQYF. As DNA, the CDR3 is TGCGCCAGCAGCCAAGAAGAGTCAGATACGCAGTATTTT. The chain couples TRBV4-1 to TRBJ2-3; D gene uncertain. V lost 0 bases to trimming and J lost 4 bases, with 5 bases between them. This CDR3 spans 13 amino acids. Germline V gene sequence: CDR1 MGHRA, CDR2 YSYEKL.

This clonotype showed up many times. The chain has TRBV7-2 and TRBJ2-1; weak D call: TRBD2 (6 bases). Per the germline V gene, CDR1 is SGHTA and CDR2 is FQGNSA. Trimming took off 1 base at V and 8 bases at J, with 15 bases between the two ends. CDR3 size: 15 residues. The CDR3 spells CASSLDRRLVYEQFF. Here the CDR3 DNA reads TGTGCCAGCAGCTTAGATAGGAGACTAGTATATGAGCAGTTCTTC.

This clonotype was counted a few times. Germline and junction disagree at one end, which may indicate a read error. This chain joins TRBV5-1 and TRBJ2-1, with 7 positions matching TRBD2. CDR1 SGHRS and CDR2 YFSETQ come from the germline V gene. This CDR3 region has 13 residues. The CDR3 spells CASSFRDYDEQFF. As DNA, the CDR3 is TGCGCCAGCAGCTTCCGGGACTACGATGAGCAGTTCTTC.

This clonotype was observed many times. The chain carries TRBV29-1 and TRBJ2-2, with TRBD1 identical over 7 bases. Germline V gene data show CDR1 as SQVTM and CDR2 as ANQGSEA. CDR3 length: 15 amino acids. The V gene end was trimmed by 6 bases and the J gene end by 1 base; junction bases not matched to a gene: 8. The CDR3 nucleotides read TGCAGCGTAATGACAGGGTCCGGGAACACCGGGGAGCTGTTTTTT. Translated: CSVMTGSGNTGELFF.

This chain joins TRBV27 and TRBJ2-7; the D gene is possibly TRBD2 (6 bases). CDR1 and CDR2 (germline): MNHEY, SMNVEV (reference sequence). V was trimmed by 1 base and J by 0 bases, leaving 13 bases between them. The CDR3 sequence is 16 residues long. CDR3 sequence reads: CASSLYPRDGSYEQYF. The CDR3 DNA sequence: TGTGCCAGCAGTTTATATCCGCGGGACGGCTCCTACGAGCAGTACTTC.

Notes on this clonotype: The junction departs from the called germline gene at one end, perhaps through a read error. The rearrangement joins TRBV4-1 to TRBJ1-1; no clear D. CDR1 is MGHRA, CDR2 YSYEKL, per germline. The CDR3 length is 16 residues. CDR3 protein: CASSQDRATPNTEAFF. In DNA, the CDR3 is TGCGCCAGTAGCCAAGATCGTGCAACCCCGAACACTGAAGCTTTCTTT.

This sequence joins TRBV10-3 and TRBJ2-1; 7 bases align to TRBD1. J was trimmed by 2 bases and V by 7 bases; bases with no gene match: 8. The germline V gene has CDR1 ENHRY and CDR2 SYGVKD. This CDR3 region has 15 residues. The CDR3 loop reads CAINPAGGTYNEQFF. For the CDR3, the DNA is TGTGCCATCAACCCGGCAGGGGGTACCTACAATGAGCAGTTCTTC.

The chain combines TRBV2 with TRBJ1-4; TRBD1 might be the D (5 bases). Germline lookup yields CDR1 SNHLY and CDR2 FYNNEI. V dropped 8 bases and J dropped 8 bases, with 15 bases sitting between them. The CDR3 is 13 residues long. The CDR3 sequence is CASGEGPREKLFF. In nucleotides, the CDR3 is TGTGCCAGCGGGGAGGGGCCCAGGGAAAAACTGTTTTTT.

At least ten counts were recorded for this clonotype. Here the CDR3 DNA reads TGTGCCAGCAGTTCCGGGACAGGGGTAGAGACCCAGTACTTC. It is translated as CASSSGTGVETQYF. The chain is built from TRBV12-3 or TRBV12-4 and TRBJ2-5, with TRBD1 matching over 10 bases. V was pared by 4 bases and J by 4 bases, with 3 bases of the junction left unmatched. The CDR3 extends over 14 amino acids.